A single sample gave rise to the 22 T cell receptor beta chains below, sequenced in a study of T cells in Graves' hyperthyroidism and ophthalmopathy (dated 2019 in TCRdb). Receptor libraries were prepared by multiplex PCR. TCRdb names Illumina HiSeq 2000 as the instrument used. TCR beta CDR3 regions were amplified from RNA transcripts. The first round of RT-PCR for the TCR CDR3 was performed with the HTBI primer set and the Qiagen OneStep RT-PCR kit. TCRdb cleaned the public reads at Q25 with fastp, built clones with MiXCR and kept in-frame beta chains. Every distinct CDR3 protein forms one entry, paired with its most common genes and DNA. The table for this sample lists over 350,000 distinct CDR3 sequences; 14% to 15% of them were counted only once. Less than 15% of the sample rests with the top ten. Sequencing was done on a sample of blood. These receptors all come from a man aged 18 to 30 with Graves' ophthalmopathy.

This clonotype was recorded many times. The chain uses TRBV10-1 and TRBJ1-1, with D possibly being TRBD1 (5 bases). The V and J ends lost 3 bases and 3 bases respectively, with 11 bases between them. The germline CDR1 and CDR2 sequences are WNHNN and SYGVQD (reference sequence). This CDR3 comprises 14 residues. This chain's CDR3 is CASSDGQDHTEAFF. The CDR3 DNA follows: TGCGCCAGCAGTGACGGACAAGACCACACTGAAGCTTTCTTT.

The V gene is TRBV4-1, the J gene TRBJ1-4; D might be TRBD1 (5 bases). The CDR3 is made up of 19 amino acids. CDR1 and CDR2 (germline): MGHRA, YSYEKL. The germline V and J ends were trimmed by 1 base and 0 bases, with 18 bases remaining between them. DNA for the CDR3: TGCGCCAGCAGCCAAGCCTTTGGGCAGGGAATTGCAACTAATGAAAAACTGTTTTTT. Its protein is CASSQAFGQGIATNEKLFF.

This clonotype was detected many times. The chain combines TRBV30 with TRBJ1-1; no definite D call. Trimming left V 2 bases short and J 4 bases short, with 11 bases between. Germline V gene lookup returns CDR1 GTSNPN and CDR2 SVGIG (reference sequence). CDR3 length: 13 residues. DNA of the CDR3: TGTGCCTGGAGTTGGGAGCTCGCCACTGAAGCTTTCTTT. It translates to CAWSWELATEAFF. The variable domain in full, with the rest retrieved from reference TRBV30 and TRBJ1-1, is SQTIHQWPATLVQPVGSPLSLECTVEGTSNPNLYWYRQAAGRGLQLLFYSVGIGQISSEVPQNLSASRPQDRQFILSSKKLLLSDSGFYLCAWSWELATEAFFGQGTRLTVV.

The chain carries TRBV12-3 or TRBV12-4 and TRBJ2-1; TRBD2 agrees at 8 bases. The CDR3 spans 15 residues. With 6 bases clipped from V and 6 bases from J, the junction kept 10 bases outside the gene matches. The CDR3 region has the DNA TGTGCCAGCAGCCCCGGGGGGGGGGGTCTCAATGAGCAGTTCTTC. Its translation: CASSPGGGGLNEQFF.

This clonotype was recorded at least ten times. The chain carries TRBV9 and TRBJ2-7; 12 bases align to TRBD2. There are 15 residues in the CDR3. From germline, CDR1 is SGDLS and CDR2 YYNGEE. The V segment lost 4 bases and the J segment 3 bases; nucleotides outside the gene matches: 5. CDR3 in DNA: TGTGCCAGCAGCCCCCGACTAGCGGGGGACTACGAGCAGTACTTC. Amino acids: CASSPRLAGDYEQYF.

There are many counts of this clonotype. V usage is TRBV12-3 or TRBV12-4 and J usage is TRBJ2-2; TRBD1 matches 7 bases. The trim removed 3 bases at V and 7 bases at J, leaving 2 bases unmatched. The length of the CDR3 is 13 residues. As DNA, the CDR3 is TGTGCCAGCAGTTTGCAGGGGGACGGGGAGCTGTTTTTT. Translation gives CASSLQGDGELFF.

This clonotype was observed a handful of times. The J gene is TRBJ1-4, the V gene TRBV5-6; D is possibly TRBD1 (5 bases). Looked up from germline, CDR1 is SGHDT and CDR2 is YYEEEE. The CDR3 is made up of 14 amino acids. V was shortened by 0 bases and J by 5 bases, with 8 bases between the two germline ends. The CDR3 DNA follows: TGTGCCAGCAGCTTGGGACAGAAGAATGAAAAACTGTTTTTT. The encoded protein is CASSLGQKNEKLFF.

This clonotype occurred a few times. CDR3 sequence: CASSSGGVGGELFF. The CDR3 DNA reads as TGTGCCAGCAGCTCGGGGGGGGTCGGCGGGGAGCTGTTTTTT. The V and J genes are TRBV7-8 and TRBJ2-2; 8 nucleotides line up with TRBD2. From germline, CDR1 is SGHVS and CDR2 FQNEAQ. The V and J ends lost 4 bases and 7 bases, in that order; junction bases with no gene match: 5. CDR3 length: 14 amino acids.

Concerning this clonotype: One end of the junction fails to match germline, which may point to a read error. The chain links TRBV7-3 to TRBJ2-6; D gene uncertain. The CDR3 length is 15 residues. Germline CDR1 SGHTA, CDR2 FQGTGA. CDR3 amino acids: CASSRQLSGTNVLTF. The CDR3 region has the DNA TGTGCCAGCAGCCGGCAGCTCTCTGGGACCAACGTCCTGACTTTC.

This clonotype was seen more than once but under ten times. V and J are TRBV5-4 and TRBJ1-4; a weak D match, TRBD1 (6 bases). CDR3 length equals 14 residues. Deletions cut 4 bases from V and 9 bases from J, with 16 bases between. The germline V gene encodes CDR1 SGHNT and CDR2 YYREEE (reference sequence). CDR3 nucleotide sequence: TGTGCCAGCAGCCCACCAACGGACAGTCAAAAACTGTTTTTT. Amino acid sequence: CASSPPTDSQKLFF.

The sample holds many counts of this clonotype. The chain combines TRBV29-1 with TRBJ2-4, with 7 bases aligning to TRBD1. J was trimmed by 8 bases and V by 4 bases; bases with no gene match: 8. CDR1 is SQVTM and CDR2 is ANQGSEA in the germline V gene. The CDR3 runs to 13 residues. Here the CDR3 reads CSVVGGNSDIQYF. CDR3 in DNA: TGCAGCGTTGTAGGGGGCAACTCAGACATTCAGTACTTC.

The sample holds a few counts of this clonotype. The gene calls are TRBV20-1 and TRBJ1-2; D is possibly TRBD1 (6 bases). There are 16 residues in the CDR3. The V gene lost 0 bases and the J gene lost 3 bases, with 17 bases spanning the gap. Looked up from germline, CDR1 is DFQATT and CDR2 is SNEGSKA (reference sequence). The CDR3 sequence is CSARDAQGSHHYGYTF. The DNA for the CDR3 is TGCAGTGCTAGAGACGCCCAGGGGTCACATCACTATGGCTACACCTTC.

There are a few counts of this clonotype. The rearrangement joins TRBV6-5 to TRBJ1-1, with D perhaps matching TRBD1 (5 bases). Germline V gives CDR1 MNHEY, CDR2 SVGAGI. V shed 0 bases and J shed 5 bases, with 7 bases lying between them. The CDR3 sequence is 13 residues long. The chain's CDR3 is CASSYSRQTEAFF. For the CDR3, the DNA is TGTGCCAGCAGTTACTCGCGACAGACTGAAGCTTTCTTT.

There are many counts of this clonotype. The J gene is TRBJ1-2, the V gene TRBV6-1; 7 nucleotides agree with TRBD1. In germline, CDR1 is MNHNS, CDR2 SASEGT. This CDR3 comprises 14 residues. The ends lost 6 bases at V and 4 bases at J; junction bases unmatched: 8. CDR3 region: CASRVSGQIYGYTF. CDR3 in DNA: TGTGCCAGCAGGGTATCGGGACAGATCTATGGCTACACCTTC.

This clonotype has ten or more counts. This chain uses TRBV7-8 with TRBJ2-7; perhaps TRBD1 as D (5 bases). Germline V CDR1 and CDR2: SGHVS, FQNEAQ. V was clipped by 1 base and J by 5 bases, with 9 bases between them. This CDR3 comprises 13 residues. CDR3 bases: TGTGCCAGCAGCTTAGTCACAGGCGACGAGCAGTACTTC. Translating it yields CASSLVTGDEQYF.

Many counts were recorded for this clonotype. CDR3 DNA: TGTGCCAGCAGTTTTGAGGGTCAGCCCCAGCATTTT. Protein sequence: CASSFEGQPQHF. This chain connects TRBV27 to TRBJ1-5; unclear D gene. With 3 bases removed from V and 6 bases from J, the gap between germline ends came to 6 bases. This CDR3 has 12 residues. The germline CDR1 and CDR2 sequences are MNHEY and SMNVEV (reference sequence).

This clonotype was seen ten or more times. The gene calls are TRBV6-1 and TRBJ2-1, with 7 bases matching TRBD2. The CDR3 contains 17 residues. Germline-derived CDR1 and CDR2 are MNHNS and SASEGT. V gave up 4 bases and J gave up 6 bases; unmatched junction bases: 15. CDR3 sequence (DNA): TGTGCCAGCAGTGTTCGAAGACTGGCGGGAGAGGGCAATGAGCAGTTCTTC. Residues: CASSVRRLAGEGNEQFF.

This clonotype has ten or more counts. V gene TRBV2 combines with J gene TRBJ2-7; tentatively, D is TRBD1 (6 bases). V was clipped by 6 bases and J by 0 bases, with 9 bases between them. The CDR3 runs to 13 residues. The germline gives CDR1 SNHLY, CDR2 FYNNEI. CDR3 protein: CASRGTRSYEQYF. Written as DNA, the CDR3 is TGTGCCAGCAGGGGGACACGCTCCTACGAGCAGTACTTC.

There are many counts of this clonotype. The genes are TRBV3-1 and TRBJ2-7, with unresolved D. V was pared by 4 bases and J by 3 bases, with 13 bases between. Germline loops: CDR1 LGHDT, CDR2 YNNKEL (reference sequence). This CDR3 comprises 14 residues. The CDR3 bases are TGTGCCAGCAGCCCTTCGGACGGACGCTACGAGCAGTACTTC. Protein sequence: CASSPSDGRYEQYF.

The table lists this clonotype with many counts. The CDR3: CSVELNYNEQFF. The CDR3 DNA follows: TGCAGCGTCGAGCTGAATTACAATGAGCAGTTCTTC. The chain uses TRBV29-1 and TRBJ2-1; D not certain. CDR1 and CDR2 (germline): SQVTM, ANQGSEA. This CDR3 is built from 12 residues. Trimming took off 6 bases at V and 4 bases at J, with 10 bases between the two ends.

A word on this clonotype: Since no conserved phenylalanine or tryptophan closes the CDR3, a read error is the likely cause. This chain joins TRBV5-4 and TRBJ1-5; tentative D call: TRBD1 (5 bases). The CDR3 has 15 residues. The germline V gene has CDR1 SGHNT and CDR2 YYREEE (reference sequence). V was trimmed by 4 bases and J by 5 bases, leaving 16 bases between them. Here the CDR3 reads CASSAGGTGDQPQHL. CDR3 in DNA: TGTGCCAGCAGCGCTGGGGGGACGGGGGATCAGCCCCAGCATCTT.

At least ten counts were recorded for this clonotype. The chain combines TRBV19 with TRBJ2-5, with D uncertain. The CDR3 is 12 amino acids. The germline V gene encodes CDR1 LNHDA and CDR2 SQIVND (reference sequence). V was clipped by 3 bases and J by 4 bases, with 6 bases between them. CDR3 bases: TGTGCCAGTAGTATCATGGGAGAGACCCAGTACTTC. As protein: CASSIMGETQYF.